The TCR beta chain described here comes from a study of cytomegalovirus exposure and HLA in healthy donors. Repertoires were generated with immunoSEQ multiplex PCR, while TCRdb's copy carries only in-frame clones and drops some. Of roughly 190,000 clones in the sample, around 88% were seen once. The germline V gene has CDR1 SGHRS and CDR2 YFSETQ. This CDR3 region has 14 residues. J lost 3 bases, V lost 5 bases, and 4 bases had no gene match. The approximately 130-subject validation cohort, separate from the roughly 670-subject first cohort, included the donors. Sequenced: PBMCs. This sequence originates from a woman between 18 and 29 years old in good health and CMV-seronegative. The chain employs TRBV5-1 and TRBJ2-1; 8 bases are shared with TRBD2. For the CDR3, the DNA is TGCGCCAGCAGTGTTAGCGGGGACTACAATGAGCAGTTCTTC. This gives the protein CASSVSGDYNEQFF.